The T cell receptor beta chain described here comes from a study of blood T cell repertoires in COVID-19. In the study overall: Nucleic acid was either cDNA or gDNA, and it came from T cells, B-cell-depleted T cells, or PBMCs.

The length of the CDR3 is 14 residues. Authors' methods: From reference gene primer amplification, estimates of nucleated cell counts were derived. This table comes from immunoSEQ multiplex PCR, and its TCRdb copy is limited to in-frame clones, with some not included. The DNA gave D and trimming, while V, J and clone size come from that table. The data contain hundreds of thousands of clones, 65% to 90% of them seen just once; the ten biggest clones take up about 4.6%. Participants came from 24 US areas, aged about 18 to 89 years. The TCR comes from a man aged 25-45 years who had recovered from COVID-19. The specimen was PBMCs or T cells enriched from blood (not recorded which). The gene calls are TRBV21-1 and TRBJ1-2; TRBD1, the D gene given by the table, was not confirmed from the DNA. TRBV21-1 is flagged as a pseudogene. This CDR3 is CASSTRTELGGYTF. For the CDR3, the DNA is TGTGCCAGCAGCACCCGTACAGAACTTGGGGGCTACACCTTC.